These 18 T cell receptor beta chains were sequenced from one sample in a study of T-cell reconstitution after alpha-beta-depleted transplantation in children. TCRbeta library preparation incorporated unique molecular identifiers. One entry per CDR3 protein results from TCRdb running MiXCR on the PCR reads. The sample lists under 750,000 distinct CDR3 sequences; around 23% were seen once. The sequencing here drew on PBMCs, mostly from graft donor cells, taken 360 days after TCRalphabeta/CD19-depleted stem cell transplant. Every receptor here comes from a boy under three years old who had a stem cell transplant for acute myeloid leukemia, so the T cells may come from the graft donor.

This clonotype appeared a few times. The rearrangement links TRBV5-1 to TRBJ2-1, with 8 bases aligning to TRBD1. The germline CDR1 and CDR2 sequences are SGHRS and YFSETQ. The CDR3 is made up of 15 amino acids. V shed 0 bases, J shed 7 bases, and the junction held 6 bases outside the gene matches. The CDR3 reads CASSLGQGIPNEQFF. The DNA of the CDR3 is TGCGCCAGCAGCTTGGGACAGGGGATCCCGAATGAGCAGTTCTTC.

This clonotype was counted at least ten times. The CDR3 DNA reads TGCAGCTTAGAGCGGGGAGACTACAATGAGCAGTTCTTC. It is translated as CSLERGDYNEQFF. The rearrangement uses TRBV29-1 and TRBJ2-1; 7 bases align to TRBD2. The length of the CDR3 is 13 residues. The junction had 7 bases not matched to a gene; V was cut back by 8 bases and J by 3 bases. Germline V gene lookup returns CDR1 SQVTM and CDR2 ANQGSEA.

This clonotype occurred a few times. The chain is built from TRBV7-7 and TRBJ2-1; 10 bases are a match to TRBD1. J was trimmed by 5 bases and V by 5 bases; bases with no gene match: 3. The length of the CDR3 is 14 residues. CDR1 and CDR2 from the germline V gene are SSHAT and FNYEAQ (reference sequence). The DNA of the CDR3 is TGTGCCAGCAGCATGGGACAGGGGCACAATGAGCAGTTCTTC. Amino acids: CASSMGQGHNEQFF.

The table lists this clonotype with many counts. The chain uses TRBV20-1 and TRBJ2-3; possibly TRBD1 for D (7 bases). The CDR3 runs to 14 residues. With 3 bases removed from V and 8 bases from J, the gap between germline ends came to 18 bases. Germline V gene sequence: CDR1 DFQATT, CDR2 SNEGSKA (reference sequence). The CDR3 sequence is CSARLGQEGGTQYF. The CDR3 coding sequence is TGCAGTGCTAGGTTAGGACAGGAGGGAGGTACGCAGTATTTT.

The J gene is TRBJ2-1, the V gene TRBV6-5, with TRBD2 matching 8 bases. The trim removed 2 bases at V and 8 bases at J, leaving 8 bases unmatched. Germline V gene sequence: CDR1 MNHEY, CDR2 SVGAGI. The CDR3 sequence is 15 residues long. The CDR3 DNA reads as TGTGCCAGCAGTTACGGGGGCGGGGGGAGCGATGAGCAGTTCTTC. It specifies CASSYGGGGSDEQFF.

This chain uses TRBV7-2 with TRBJ1-1; 11 positions match TRBD1. The V segment lost 8 bases and the J segment 2 bases; nucleotides outside the gene matches: 13. This CDR3 is 17 amino acids long. Germline CDR1 and CDR2: SGHTA and FQGNSA. CDR3 sequence reads: CASSPRTGGAVNTEAFF. The CDR3, as DNA: TGTGCCAGCTCCCCCAGGACAGGGGGCGCCGTAAACACTGAAGCTTTCTTT. The full variable domain, in which reference TRBV7-2 and TRBJ1-1 provide the parts outside the CDR3, is GAGVSQSPSNKVTEKGKDVELRCDPISGHTALYWYRQSLGQGLEFLIYFQGNSAPDKSGLPSDRFSAERTGGSVSTLTIQRTQQEDSAVYLCASSPRTGGAVNTEAFFGQGTRLTVV.

The V gene is TRBV29-1, the J gene TRBJ2-6, with a possible D match to TRBD1 (5 bases). Trimming removed 7 bases from V and 0 bases from J, with 10 bases in between. CDR3 length: 14 residues. CDR1 is SQVTM, CDR2 ANQGSEA, per germline. CDR3 residues: CSAAGASGANVLTF. CDR3 in DNA: TGCAGCGCCGCTGGGGCCTCTGGGGCCAACGTCCTGACTTTC. Supplemented by reference TRBV29-1 and TRBJ2-6, the full variable domain reads SAVISQKPSRDICQRGTSLTIQCQVDSQVTMMFWYRQQPGQSLTLIATANQGSEATYESGFVIDKFPISRPNLTFSTLTVSNMSPEDSSIYLCSAAGASGANVLTFGAGSRLTVL.

The chain joins TRBV6-4 to TRBJ2-7, with D tentatively TRBD1 (6 bases). V lost 0 bases to trimming and J lost 5 bases, with 17 bases between them. The germline CDR1 and CDR2 sequences are MRHNA and SNTAGT. CDR3 size: 16 residues. In nucleotides, the CDR3 is TGTGCCAGCAGTGACTCCGACAGGCACCACCTAGACGAGCAGTACTTC. Translated, it gives CASSDSDRHHLDEQYF.

V is TRBV30 and J is TRBJ1-5; a weak D match, TRBD1 (6 bases). The V gene's germline CDR1 is GTSNPN and CDR2 SVGIG (reference sequence). The CDR3 has 14 amino acids. V lost 0 bases and J lost 4, with 10 bases in between. CDR3 sequence (DNA): TGTGCCTGGAGTGTACAGGGAGGGAATCAGCCCCAGCATTTT. Its translation: CAWSVQGGNQPQHF.

The V and J genes are TRBV20-1 and TRBJ2-2; tentative D call: TRBD2 (5 bases). This CDR3 region has 11 residues. Germline V lookup: CDR1 DFQATT, CDR2 SNEGSKA (reference sequence). V lost 5 bases and J lost 8, with 9 bases in between. CDR3 loop: CSAPSRGELFF. The CDR3 bases are TGCAGTGCTCCTAGCAGGGGGGAGCTGTTTTTT.

This clonotype came up many times. The V call is TRBV24-1, the J call TRBJ2-1; D assignment may be TRBD1 or TRBD2 (5 bases each). The CDR3 loop spans 15 amino acids. Trimming pared 1 base from V and 4 bases from J, leaving 10 bases between. The germline gives CDR1 KGHDR, CDR2 SFDVKD. As DNA, the CDR3 is TGTGCCACCAGTGATTTTGGGACCAAATACAATGAGCAGTTCTTC. This codes for CATSDFGTKYNEQFF.

The genes are TRBV6-5 and TRBJ2-1; D unclear. CDR1 is MNHEY, CDR2 SVGAGI, per germline. V lost 2 bases, J lost 6 bases, and 11 bases lay in between. There are 14 residues in the CDR3. CDR3 sequence reads: CASSYEGVVNEQFF. CDR3 DNA sequence: TGTGCCAGCAGTTACGAAGGAGTTGTCAATGAGCAGTTCTTC.

This rearrangement joins TRBV20-1 to TRBJ2-5; 13 nucleotides line up with TRBD2. CDR3 length equals 13 residues. The V gene's germline CDR1 is DFQATT and CDR2 SNEGSKA (reference sequence). The CDR3 nucleotides are TGCAGCCTACTAGCGGGGGGGCGGGAGACCCAGTACTTC. It yields the protein CSLLAGGRETQYF.

This clonotype was seen at least ten times. The J gene is TRBJ1-5, the V gene TRBV12-3 or TRBV12-4; D may be TRBD1 (6 bases). Between the trimmed V and J ends, which lost 0 bases and 0 bases, there was a span of 9 bases. The CDR3 sequence is 16 residues long. CDR3 residues: CASSLAWGASNQPQHF. Written as DNA, the CDR3 is TGTGCCAGCAGTTTAGCTTGGGGGGCTAGCAATCAGCCCCAGCATTTT.

At least ten counts were recorded for this clonotype. The rearrangement uses TRBV7-8 and TRBJ2-6, with D possibly TRBD1 on 5 matching bases. The CDR3 covers 17 residues. Germline CDR1 SGHVS, CDR2 FQNEAQ. V lost 2 bases and J 2 bases, leaving 13 bases between the germline ends. The DNA for the CDR3 is TGTGCCAGCAGCTTACCACGCAGGGTCCCTGGGGCCAACGTCCTGACTTTC. This sequence encodes CASSLPRRVPGANVLTF.

The chain recombines TRBV5-1 with TRBJ2-1; 7 bases match TRBD2. CDR1 is SGHRS and CDR2 is YFSETQ in the germline V gene. The CDR3 extends over 17 amino acids. Trimming cost V 0 bases and J 6 bases; bases outside gene matches: 12. Here the CDR3 reads CASSLEFLADYSNEQFF. The CDR3 region has the DNA TGCGCCAGCAGCTTGGAGTTCCTAGCGGATTACTCCAATGAGCAGTTCTTC.

This clonotype was counted many times. The rearrangement uses TRBV20-1 and TRBJ2-1; 10 bases are a match to TRBD2. The J segment lost 9 bases and the V segment lost 7 bases, leaving 9 bases of the junction unmatched. Looked up from germline, CDR1 is DFQATT and CDR2 is SNEGSKA (reference sequence). This CDR3 contains 13 residues. The CDR3 spells CSGKTSGDGEQFF. DNA for the CDR3: TGCAGTGGGAAAACTAGCGGGGATGGTGAGCAGTTCTTC.

This clonotype has a handful of counts. This sequence joins TRBV25-1 and TRBJ2-5; TRBD2 might be the D (6 bases). CDR3 size: 16 residues. Germline V CDR1 and CDR2: MGHDK, SYGVNS. V lost 5 bases to trimming and J lost 1 base, with 17 bases between them. The CDR3 DNA follows: TGTGCCAGCAGTCCTCGCTCTGGCGGGACCCAAGAGACCCAGTACTTC. Amino acids: CASSPRSGGTQETQYF.